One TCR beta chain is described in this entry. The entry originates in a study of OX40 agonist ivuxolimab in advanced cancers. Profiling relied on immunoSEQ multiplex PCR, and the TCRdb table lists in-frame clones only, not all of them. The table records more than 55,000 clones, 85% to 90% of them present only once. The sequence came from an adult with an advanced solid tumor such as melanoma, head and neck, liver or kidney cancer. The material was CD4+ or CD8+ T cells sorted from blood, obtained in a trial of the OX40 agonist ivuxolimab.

This CDR3 reads CASSSQDRVYEQYF. CDR3 DNA: TGTGCCAGTAGTTCGCAGGACAGAGTCTACGAGCAGTACTTC. This chain uses TRBV19 with TRBJ2-7; TRBD1 might be the D (6 bases). V was shortened by 5 bases and J by 3 bases, with 14 bases between the two germline ends. The length of the CDR3 is 14 residues. The germline V gene has CDR1 LNHDA and CDR2 SQIVND (reference sequence).